This TCR beta chain was profiled in a study of tissue T cells after allogeneic stem cell transplantation. Retrospectively chosen non-transplant comparators had other cancers and at least five gastrointestinal samples, without known gastrointestinal disease. Method: immunoSEQ multiplex PCR; TCRdb's copy keeps in-frame clones and lacks some. This sample carries thousands of clones, approximately 59% of them seen once, and the ten largest clones take just over 20%. Regarding the study as a whole: Few T cell clones were shared across patients, but motif clusters showed tissue-specific shared signatures. Limitations included a small, clinically heterogeneous cohort and limited sampling depth.

Germline CDR1 MNHEY, CDR2 SVGEGT. J was trimmed by 4 bases and V by 3 bases; bases with no gene match: 4. The CDR3 sequence is 15 residues long. This clone was detected only once. Its specificity is not known. This chain connects TRBV6-2 or TRBV6-3 to TRBJ2-5; 11 nucleotides line up with TRBD2. The sample consisted of tissue from the jejunum, taken at autopsy. This receptor was taken from a male donor aged 60 or over with lung cancer. CDR3 residues: CASSYPGLAGETQYF. The CDR3 coding sequence is TGTGCCAGCAGTTATCCCGGACTAGCGGGAGAGACCCAGTACTTC.